Presented here are 27 T cell receptor beta chains from one specimen sequenced in a study of blood T cell repertoires in COVID-19. TCRdb's copy holds only in-frame clones and misses some; the assay was immunoSEQ multiplex PCR. This table holds 140,000 or so clones, roughly 77% found once. The sequencing sample was made of peripheral blood. All receptors come from a man in his fifties or sixties with acute or convalescent COVID-19.

The rearrangement joins TRBV3-1 (or the pseudogene TRBV3-2) to TRBJ1-5; unclear D gene. Trimming took 3 bases from V and 3 from J, leaving 6 bases between them. The germline V gene has CDR1 LGHDT and CDR2 YNNKEL (reference sequence). This CDR3 is 13 amino acids long. CDR3 residues: CASSQQINQPQHF. DNA for the CDR3: TGTGCCAGCAGCCAGCAGATCAATCAGCCCCAGCATTTT.

The J gene is TRBJ2-1, the V gene TRBV5-6, with TRBD2 identical over 8 bases. Germline V gene data show CDR1 as SGHDT and CDR2 as YYEEEE. The CDR3 is 16 residues long. The V gene end was trimmed by 1 base and the J gene end by 3 bases; junction bases not matched to a gene: 6. The CDR3 coding sequence is TGTGCCAGCAGCTTGCCCCAACTAGCGGACTACAATGAGCAGTTCTTC. Its translation: CASSLPQLADYNEQFF.

The V call is TRBV7-6, the J call TRBJ2-5, with a possible D match to TRBD1 (7 bases). The germline V gene has CDR1 SGHVS and CDR2 FNYEAQ. The CDR3 loop spans 14 amino acids. The V and J ends lost 3 bases and 2 bases respectively, with 10 bases between them. The CDR3 nucleotides are TGTGCCAGCAGCTTCCAGGGGGGTCAAGAGACCCAGTACTTC. Translated, it gives CASSFQGGQETQYF.

The rearrangement joins TRBV7-7 to TRBJ2-7; 8 bases map to TRBD2. CDR1 and CDR2 (germline): SSHAT, FNYEAQ (reference sequence). V lost 5 bases, J lost 3 bases, and 6 bases stayed unmatched. The length of the CDR3 is 14 residues. The CDR3 region is CASSPGGGDYEQYF. The CDR3 bases are TGTGCCAGCAGCCCCGGGGGGGGCGACTACGAGCAGTACTTC. Supplemented by reference TRBV7-7 and TRBJ2-7, the full variable domain reads GAGVSQSPRYKVTKRGQDVTLRCDPISSHATLYWYQQALGQGPEFLTYFNYEAQPDKSGLPSDRFSAERPEGSISTLTIQRTEQRDSAMYRCASSPGGGDYEQYFGPGTRLTVT.

V gene TRBV6-5 combines with J gene TRBJ2-1; TRBD2 aligns across 14 bases. Germline trimming cut 4 bases from V and 8 bases from J; bases unmatched to any gene: 7. The CDR3 totals 16 residues. The germline CDR1 and CDR2 sequences are MNHEY and SVGAGI. Here the CDR3 DNA reads TGTGCCAGCAGTTCGACTAGCGGGAGGGCCTGGGATGAGCAGTTCTTC. It codes for CASSSTSGRAWDEQFF.

This clone was seen a few times. The chain employs TRBV5-1 and TRBJ1-1; 8 nucleotides agree with TRBD1. V was clipped by 7 bases and J by 2 bases; unmatched bases: 7. Per germline, CDR1 SGHRS and CDR2 YFSETQ. The CDR3 is made up of 14 amino acids. The CDR3 DNA is TGCGCCAGCTCACCGGGACAGGTAAACACTGAAGCTTTCTTT. Protein: CASSPGQVNTEAFF.

The chain carries TRBV29-1 and TRBJ1-3; D possibly corresponds to TRBD1 (6 bases). The CDR3 runs to 14 residues. Germline CDR1 reads SQVTM; CDR2 reads ANQGSEA. The V and J ends lost 3 bases and 3 bases respectively, with 12 bases between them. The CDR3 reads CSVEDKGVGNTIYF. The CDR3 bases are TGCAGCGTTGAGGATAAGGGGGTTGGAAACACCATATATTTT.

The V gene is TRBV3-1 (or the pseudogene TRBV3-2), the J gene TRBJ2-7; 7 bases line up with TRBD1. Per the germline V gene, CDR1 is LGHDT and CDR2 is YNNKEL (reference sequence). The CDR3 runs to 15 residues. The V and J ends lost 1 base and 1 base, in that order; junction bases with no gene match: 4. Here the CDR3 reads CASSQASTGSYEQYF. The CDR3 nucleotides are TGTGCCAGCAGCCAAGCCTCGACAGGGTCCTACGAGCAGTACTTC.

The chain links TRBV19 to TRBJ2-7; D is unresolved. Germline loops: CDR1 LNHDA, CDR2 SQIVND (reference sequence). V lost 4 bases and J 1 base, leaving 5 bases between the germline ends. The CDR3 contains 12 residues. The CDR3 sequence: CASSTESYEQYF. In DNA form, the CDR3 reads TGTGCCAGTAGTACTGAGTCCTACGAGCAGTACTTC.

The chain has TRBV18 and TRBJ1-1, with 7 positions matching TRBD1. This CDR3 spans 14 amino acids. The germline gives CDR1 KGHSH, CDR2 LQKENI. V lost 5 bases, J lost 5 bases, and 8 bases stayed unmatched. The CDR3 DNA is TGTGCCAGCTCAGAGAGGGGGCTGAGGACTGAAGCTTTCTTT. Translating gives CASSERGLRTEAFF.

The chain uses TRBV2 and TRBJ1-5; 8 bases align to TRBD1. The junction had 3 bases not matched to a gene; V was cut back by 4 bases and J by 4 bases. The CDR3 extends over 14 amino acids. Germline V lookup: CDR1 SNHLY, CDR2 FYNNEI. CDR3 residues: CASSVGQGNQPQHF. CDR3 bases: TGTGCCAGCAGTGTCGGACAGGGTAATCAGCCCCAGCATTTT.

The V gene is TRBV29-1, the J gene TRBJ2-1, with 7 bases matching TRBD1. Germline V gene lookup returns CDR1 SQVTM and CDR2 ANQGSEA. The CDR3 has 13 residues. J lost 6 bases, V lost 7 bases, and 9 bases had no gene match. The CDR3 DNA reads as TGCAGCGGTAGGGGGCGGGTGGCCAATGAGCAGTTCTTC. Its protein product is CSGRGRVANEQFF.

The rearrangement joins TRBV2 to TRBJ2-7; TRBD2 agrees at 10 bases. After removal of 6 bases from V and 0 bases from J, the junction contained 2 bases not matched to a gene. The CDR3 is 14 residues long. Germline V gives CDR1 SNHLY, CDR2 FYNNEI. The CDR3 DNA sequence: TGTGCCAGCAGGGGACTAGCGAACTCCTACGAGCAGTACTTC. It specifies CASRGLANSYEQYF.

CDR3: CASSLGAAFYGYTF. The CDR3 region has the DNA TGTGCCAGCAGTTTAGGGGCAGCTTTTTATGGCTACACCTTC. V usage is TRBV28 and J usage is TRBJ1-2; D is possibly TRBD1 (5 bases). The CDR3 sequence is 14 residues long. V shed 2 bases and J shed 5 bases, with 12 bases lying between them. CDR1 MDHEN and CDR2 SYDVKM come from the germline V gene.

The chain links TRBV27 to TRBJ2-1; unclear D gene. The germline V gene has CDR1 MNHEY and CDR2 SMNVEV (reference sequence). The length of the CDR3 is 15 residues. V lost 4 bases, J lost 0 bases, and 10 bases lay in between. The CDR3 nucleotides read TGTGCCAGCAGTTCGAACTTAGTCTCCTACAATGAGCAGTTCTTC. Translated: CASSSNLVSYNEQFF.

The rearrangement uses TRBV6-4 and TRBJ2-1; D perhaps matches TRBD2 (6 bases). V was clipped by 2 bases and J by 7 bases, with 15 bases between them. The CDR3 runs 15 residues. Germline V gene data show CDR1 as MRHNA and CDR2 as SNTAGT. The DNA of the CDR3 is TGTGCCAGCAGTGACGAAGTATGGGGGGTGAATGAGCAGTTCTTC. Translation: CASSDEVWGVNEQFF.

This clone was observed once. This sequence joins TRBV5-1 and TRBJ1-3; D is uncertain. CDR3 length: 15 residues. V dropped 4 bases and J dropped 0 bases, with 11 bases sitting between them. Germline V gene data show CDR1 as SGHRS and CDR2 as YFSETQ. The CDR3: CASSTTDFSGNTIYF. The CDR3 DNA reads TGCGCCAGCAGCACGACTGATTTCTCTGGAAACACCATATATTTT.

This clone was seen more than once but under ten times. The chain carries TRBV3-1 (or the pseudogene TRBV3-2) and TRBJ1-1; no clear D. CDR1 and CDR2 (germline): LGHDT, YNNKEL (reference sequence). The CDR3 totals 11 residues. V was cut by 3 bases and J by 11 bases, with 10 bases left in between. The CDR3 sequence: CASSHGERAFF. In DNA, the CDR3 is TGTGCCAGCAGCCATGGAGAACGGGCTTTCTTT.

The V and J genes are TRBV28 and TRBJ2-7; 7 bases fit TRBD2. Germline V CDR1 and CDR2: MDHEN, SYDVKM. V was pared by 0 bases and J by 0 bases, with 5 bases of the junction left unmatched. This CDR3 is 16 amino acids long. The CDR3 DNA sequence: TGTGCCAGCAGTTTATGGGGGCGGGAGAGCTCCTACGAGCAGTACTTC. Protein sequence: CASSLWGRESSYEQYF.

The chain couples TRBV28 to TRBJ2-1; 16 bases are a match to TRBD2. The CDR3 covers 17 residues. The V gene end was trimmed by 2 bases and the J gene end by 8 bases; junction bases not matched to a gene: 6. From germline, CDR1 is MDHEN and CDR2 SYDVKM. The CDR3 sequence is CASSLQGLAGGPHEQFF. CDR3 sequence (DNA): TGTGCCAGCAGTTTACAGGGACTAGCGGGAGGGCCCCATGAGCAGTTCTTC.

The chain has TRBV3-1 (or the pseudogene TRBV3-2) and TRBJ2-5, with 8 positions matching TRBD1. The CDR3 extends over 14 amino acids. V was pared by 4 bases and J by 5 bases, with 6 bases of the junction left unmatched. Looked up from germline, CDR1 is LGHDT and CDR2 is YNNKEL (reference sequence). This CDR3 is CASSPRTGLETQYF. CDR3 sequence (DNA): TGTGCCAGCAGCCCAAGGACAGGGCTGGAGACCCAGTACTTC.

The gene calls are TRBV3-1 (or the pseudogene TRBV3-2) and TRBJ2-7; D gene unclear. Trimming took off 4 bases at V and 0 bases at J, with 4 bases between the two ends. The CDR3 is made up of 12 amino acids. Germline lookup yields CDR1 LGHDT and CDR2 YNNKEL (reference sequence). CDR3 DNA: TGTGCCAGCAGCCTCAGCTCCTACGAGCAGTACTTC. Protein product: CASSLSSYEQYF.

This chain links TRBV7-9 with TRBJ1-5; perhaps TRBD1 as D (6 bases). Trimming left V 5 bases short and J 7 bases short, with 21 bases between. The CDR3 loop spans 16 amino acids. Looked up from germline, CDR1 is SEHNR and CDR2 is FQNEAQ (reference sequence). The CDR3 protein is CASSLMGRGGRQPQHF. The CDR3 DNA reads as TGTGCCAGCAGCCTGATGGGCAGGGGCGGACGGCAGCCCCAGCATTTT.

The chain combines TRBV7-3 with TRBJ2-1, with unresolved D. This CDR3 comprises 12 residues. Trimming shortened V by 8 bases and J by 6 bases, and 11 bases separated the two germline ends. Germline values: CDR1 SGHTA, CDR2 FQGTGA. The CDR3 region has the DNA TGTGCCAGCCTTCGCAGGCCCAATGAGCAGTTCTTC. It translates to CASLRRPNEQFF.

The V call is TRBV12-3 or TRBV12-4, the J call TRBJ1-2; D is perhaps TRBD1 (5 bases). The CDR3 contains 12 residues. V lost 5 bases to trimming and J lost 7 bases, with 11 bases between them. The CDR3 region has the DNA TGTGCCAGCAGTCTGGGGCGAGCTGGCTACACCTTC. Translation: CASSLGRAGYTF.

V gene TRBV6-1 combines with J gene TRBJ2-7; D might be TRBD1 (5 bases). V lost 3 bases and J lost 7, with 10 bases in between. Germline V CDR1 and CDR2: MNHNS, SASEGT. CDR3 length: 12 amino acids. CDR3 protein: CASSDRVLEQYF. The DNA of the CDR3 is TGTGCCAGCAGTGACAGGGTCTTGGAGCAGTACTTC.

This clone came up a few times. The genes are TRBV7-3 and TRBJ2-1, with 10 positions matching TRBD2. This CDR3 has 16 residues. J lost 8 bases, V lost 5 bases, and 12 bases had no gene match. Germline V gene data show CDR1 as SGHTA and CDR2 as FQGTGA. CDR3 coding DNA: TGTGCCAGCAGCCCTAGCGGGAGCGGAAGTTGGGATGAGCAGTTCTTC. Amino acids: CASSPSGSGSWDEQFF. Drawing the rest from reference TRBV7-3 and TRBJ2-1, the complete variable domain is GAGVSQTPSNKVTEKGKYVELRCDPISGHTALYWYRQSLGQGPEFLIYFQGTGAADDSGLPNDRFFAVRPEGSVSTLKIQRTERGDSAVYLCASSPSGSGSWDEQFFGPGTRLTVL.